The entry that follows covers one T cell receptor beta chain sequence. Profiling relied on immunoSEQ multiplex PCR, and the TCRdb table lists in-frame clones only, not all of them. This sample has over 9,000 clones, with approximately 80% found just once. This entry belongs to a study of blood T cell repertoires in COVID-19. The CDR3 totals 13 residues. Germline V CDR1 and CDR2: SGHAT, FQNNGV. Between the trimmed V and J ends, which lost 5 bases and 4 bases, there was a span of 11 bases. The rearrangement uses TRBV11-2 and TRBJ1-1, with D tentatively TRBD1 (6 bases). Specimen: peripheral blood. The receptor was isolated from a man in his sixties or seventies with active COVID-19. This chain's CDR3 is CASSRTGLTEAFF. The DNA for the CDR3 is TGTGCCAGCAGCCGAACAGGGCTCACTGAAGCTTTCTTT.